Listed below are T cell receptor beta chains from one sample, sequenced in a study of blood T cell repertoires in COVID-19. The table came from immunoSEQ multiplex PCR; TCRdb's copy has only in-frame clones and leaves some out. The repertoire consists of approximately 80,000 clones, with 70% to 85% occurring once and the leading ten covering 4.5% to 6%. The specimen was peripheral blood. These receptors were taken from a man in his forties or fifties with active or convalescent COVID-19. The CDR3 runs from the conserved cysteine through the conserved F or W. The order of the fields is J gene, clone size, CDR3 length, D gene, V gene, CDR3 protein, CDR3 DNA. The D gene is left open where the match is weak. Part of the rows lack a size; the others show once, few, many or a class for expanded clones.

j_call: TRBJ1-5; clone_size: .; cdr3_length: 13; d_call: .; v_call: TRBV7-9; cdr3_aa: CASSQGRDQPQHF; cdr3_nt: TGTGCCAGCAGCCAGGGAAGGGATCAGCCCCAGCATTTT
j_call: TRBJ2-1; clone_size: .; cdr3_length: 16; d_call: TRBD2; v_call: TRBV6-5; cdr3_aa: CASSFTSGGAYNEQFF; cdr3_nt: TGTGCCAGCAGTTTCACTAGCGGGGGGGCCTACAATGAGCAGTTCTTC
j_call: TRBJ1-5; clone_size: few; cdr3_length: 14; d_call: TRBD1; v_call: TRBV7-9; cdr3_aa: CASSPGTAYQPQHF; cdr3_nt: TGTGCCAGCAGCCCAGGGACAGCGTATCAGCCCCAGCATTTT
j_call: TRBJ1-2; clone_size: .; cdr3_length: 14; d_call: TRBD1; v_call: TRBV9; cdr3_aa: CASSGSGTVYGYTF; cdr3_nt: TGTGCCAGCAGCGGTTCCGGGACAGTCTATGGCTACACCTTC
j_call: TRBJ1-1; clone_size: once; cdr3_length: 14; d_call: .; v_call: TRBV20-1; cdr3_aa: CSASPIEDLTEAFF; cdr3_nt: TGCAGTGCTAGTCCTATCGAGGATTTAACTGAAGCTTTCTTT
j_call: TRBJ1-6; clone_size: .; cdr3_length: 12; d_call: .; v_call: TRBV9; cdr3_aa: CASSVDTSPLHF; cdr3_nt: TGTGCCAGCAGCGTAGACACTTCACCCCTCCACTTT
j_call: TRBJ2-2; clone_size: .; cdr3_length: 14; d_call: .; v_call: TRBV10-2; cdr3_aa: CASSETGSGGELFF; cdr3_nt: TGCGCCAGCAGTGAGACGGGTTCCGGCGGGGAGCTGTTTTTT
j_call: TRBJ2-3; clone_size: .; cdr3_length: 20; d_call: TRBD2; v_call: TRBV2; cdr3_aa: CASSEVGLAGARGQGDTQYF; cdr3_nt: TGTGCCAGCAGTGAAGTGGGACTAGCGGGGGCGAGGGGTCAGGGAGATACGCAGTATTTT
j_call: TRBJ2-1; clone_size: few; cdr3_length: 17; d_call: .; v_call: TRBV9; cdr3_aa: CASSVTSDPSPYNEQFF; cdr3_nt: TGTGCCAGCAGCGTAACTAGTGACCCGTCCCCGTACAATGAGCAGTTCTTC
j_call: TRBJ1-2; clone_size: .; cdr3_length: 16; d_call: TRBD1; v_call: TRBV4-3; cdr3_aa: CASSQDRQGANYGYTF; cdr3_nt: TGCGCCAGCAGCCAAGATCGGCAGGGGGCTAACTATGGCTACACCTTC
j_call: TRBJ2-3; clone_size: .; cdr3_length: 16; d_call: .; v_call: TRBV7-2; cdr3_aa: CASSLVGGGASDTQYF; cdr3_nt: TGTGCCAGCAGCTTAGTTGGAGGGGGGGCCTCAGATACGCAGTATTTT
j_call: TRBJ2-5; clone_size: .; cdr3_length: 10; d_call: .; v_call: TRBV2; cdr3_aa: CASGEWTQYF; cdr3_nt: TGTGCCAGCGGGGAGTGGACCCAGTACTTC
j_call: TRBJ1-1; clone_size: .; cdr3_length: 15; d_call: .; v_call: TRBV4-3; cdr3_aa: CASSQVGLGNTEAFF; cdr3_nt: TGCGCCAGCAGCCAAGTCGGCCTAGGGAACACTGAAGCTTTCTTT
j_call: TRBJ2-7; clone_size: .; cdr3_length: 13; d_call: TRBD1; v_call: TRBV19; cdr3_aa: CASSRDRSYEQYF; cdr3_nt: TGTGCCAGCTCGAGGGACAGGAGTTACGAGCAGTACTTC
j_call: TRBJ1-4; clone_size: .; cdr3_length: 15; d_call: .; v_call: TRBV4-3; cdr3_aa: CASSPLVGQGEKLFF; cdr3_nt: TGCGCCAGCAGCCCCCTCGTCGGCCAGGGGGAAAAACTGTTTTTT
j_call: TRBJ2-1; clone_size: .; cdr3_length: 14; d_call: TRBD2; v_call: TRBV9; cdr3_aa: CASSVEGTRNEQFF; cdr3_nt: TGTGCCAGCAGCGTTGAGGGGACTAGGAATGAGCAGTTCTTC
j_call: TRBJ1-6; clone_size: many; cdr3_length: 14; d_call: .; v_call: TRBV5-6; cdr3_aa: CASSRRGPNSPLHF; cdr3_nt: TGTGCCAGCAGCCGCCGAGGCCCTAATTCACCCCTCCACTTT
j_call: TRBJ1-2; clone_size: .; cdr3_length: 12; d_call: .; v_call: TRBV5-6; cdr3_aa: CASSLGTRGYTF; cdr3_nt: TGTGCCAGCAGCTTGGGGACTAGGGGCTACACCTTC
j_call: TRBJ2-3; clone_size: .; cdr3_length: 13; d_call: .; v_call: TRBV12-3/TRBV12-4; cdr3_aa: CASRGGAADTQYF; cdr3_nt: TGTGCCAGCAGAGGGGGGGCAGCAGATACGCAGTATTTT
j_call: TRBJ2-7; clone_size: once; cdr3_length: 17; d_call: TRBD2; v_call: TRBV2; cdr3_aa: CASRPLKGSGATYEQYF; cdr3_nt: TGTGCCAGCAGGCCCTTGAAGGGTAGCGGGGCAACCTACGAGCAGTACTTC
j_call: TRBJ1-2; clone_size: .; cdr3_length: 14; d_call: .; v_call: TRBV6-5; cdr3_aa: CASSYHAGGNGYTF; cdr3_nt: TGTGCCAGCAGTTACCACGCCGGGGGAAATGGCTACACCTTC
j_call: TRBJ2-5; clone_size: .; cdr3_length: 16; d_call: .; v_call: TRBV3-1/TRBV3-2; cdr3_aa: CASSLLGGGGQETQYF; cdr3_nt: TGTGCCAGCAGCCTCCTCGGAGGGGGGGGTCAAGAGACCCAGTACTTC
j_call: TRBJ2-7; clone_size: .; cdr3_length: 13; d_call: .; v_call: TRBV6-5; cdr3_aa: CASRQLPPNEQYF; cdr3_nt: TGTGCCAGCCGACAGCTCCCCCCGAACGAGCAGTACTTC
j_call: TRBJ1-2; clone_size: .; cdr3_length: 12; d_call: TRBD1; v_call: TRBV6-1; cdr3_aa: CASGDRVRGYTF; cdr3_nt: TGTGCCAGCGGTGACAGGGTCCGTGGCTACACCTTC
j_call: TRBJ1-4; clone_size: .; cdr3_length: 15; d_call: .; v_call: TRBV12-2; cdr3_aa: CASLRRRDPGEQLFF; cdr3_nt: TGTGCATCCCTAAGGCGCCGGGATCCTGGAGAGCAACTGTTTTTT
j_call: TRBJ1-3; clone_size: .; cdr3_length: 18; d_call: .; v_call: TRBV7-6; cdr3_aa: CASSYPGGREGGGNTIYF; cdr3_nt: TGTGCCAGCAGCTATCCCGGGGGCAGGGAGGGCGGTGGAAACACCATATATTTT
j_call: TRBJ2-2; clone_size: .; cdr3_length: 15; d_call: TRBD1; v_call: TRBV4-1; cdr3_aa: CASSDRDRGTGELFF; cdr3_nt: TGCGCCAGCAGCGACCGGGACAGGGGGACCGGGGAGCTGTTTTTT
j_call: TRBJ2-5; clone_size: .; cdr3_length: 13; d_call: .; v_call: TRBV27; cdr3_aa: CASGRDWQETQYF; cdr3_nt: TGTGCCAGCGGAAGGGACTGGCAAGAGACCCAGTACTTC
j_call: TRBJ1-1; clone_size: .; cdr3_length: 10; d_call: .; v_call: TRBV2; cdr3_aa: CASSDSKAFF; cdr3_nt: TGTGCCAGCAGTGATAGTAAAGCTTTCTTT
j_call: TRBJ2-1; clone_size: .; cdr3_length: 14; d_call: TRBD2; v_call: TRBV5-1; cdr3_aa: CASNGSGGKVEQFF; cdr3_nt: TGCGCCAGCAACGGCAGCGGGGGCAAAGTTGAGCAGTTCTTC
j_call: TRBJ2-4; clone_size: .; cdr3_length: 16; d_call: TRBD2; v_call: TRBV9; cdr3_aa: CASSVSSGGAWNIQYF; cdr3_nt: TGTGCCAGCAGCGTGTCTAGCGGGGGGGCCTGGAACATTCAGTACTTC
j_call: TRBJ1-6; clone_size: .; cdr3_length: 14; d_call: TRBD1; v_call: TRBV5-4; cdr3_aa: CASSPTGPRSPLHF; cdr3_nt: TGTGCCAGCAGCCCGACAGGGCCCCGTTCACCCCTCCACTTT
j_call: TRBJ1-5; clone_size: few; cdr3_length: 13; d_call: .; v_call: TRBV12-3/TRBV12-4; cdr3_aa: CASSFTANQPQHF; cdr3_nt: TGTGCCAGCAGTTTCACAGCTAATCAGCCCCAGCATTTT
j_call: TRBJ1-5; clone_size: .; cdr3_length: 15; d_call: .; v_call: TRBV18; cdr3_aa: CASSPLAVSNQPQHF; cdr3_nt: TGTGCCAGCTCACCTCTCGCGGTTAGCAATCAGCCCCAGCATTTT
j_call: TRBJ1-4; clone_size: .; cdr3_length: 15; d_call: .; v_call: TRBV27; cdr3_aa: CASSLFRGSNEKLFF; cdr3_nt: TGTGCCAGCAGCCTATTTAGGGGATCAAATGAAAAACTGTTTTTT
j_call: TRBJ1-2; clone_size: .; cdr3_length: 14; d_call: TRBD1; v_call: TRBV10-3; cdr3_aa: CAISESDRDNGYTF; cdr3_nt: TGTGCCATCAGTGAGTCGGACAGGGACAATGGCTACACCTTC
j_call: TRBJ1-1; clone_size: .; cdr3_length: 14; d_call: TRBD1; v_call: TRBV6-5; cdr3_aa: CATLTGTADTEAFF; cdr3_nt: TGTGCCACCCTAACCGGGACAGCAGACACTGAAGCTTTCTTT
j_call: TRBJ2-4; clone_size: once; cdr3_length: 13; d_call: TRBD1; v_call: TRBV9; cdr3_aa: CASSEGQGAIQYF; cdr3_nt: TGTGCCAGCAGCGAAGGACAGGGGGCCATTCAGTACTTC
j_call: TRBJ1-1; clone_size: .; cdr3_length: 18; d_call: TRBD1; v_call: TRBV4-1; cdr3_aa: CASSRGTFSDRRDTEAFF; cdr3_nt: TGCGCCAGCAGCCGGGGGACGTTTTCGGACAGGCGGGACACTGAAGCTTTCTTT
j_call: TRBJ2-1; clone_size: .; cdr3_length: 11; d_call: TRBD2; v_call: TRBV20-1; cdr3_aa: CSARDNVAGVF; cdr3_nt: TGCAGTGCTAGAGATAATGTGGCGGGAGTCTTC
j_call: TRBJ1-5; clone_size: .; cdr3_length: 14; d_call: .; v_call: TRBV10-3; cdr3_aa: CAISESTGRQPQHF; cdr3_nt: TGTGCCATCAGTGAGTCCACCGGTCGTCAGCCCCAGCATTTT
j_call: TRBJ2-4; clone_size: few; cdr3_length: 13; d_call: .; v_call: TRBV5-4; cdr3_aa: CASSFVGGNIQYF; cdr3_nt: TGTGCCAGCAGCTTTGTCGGTGGAAACATTCAGTACTTC
j_call: TRBJ2-1; clone_size: .; cdr3_length: 18; d_call: .; v_call: TRBV5-1; cdr3_aa: CASSLVPPQGSSYNEQFF; cdr3_nt: TGCGCCAGCAGCTTGGTACCCCCCCAGGGAAGTTCCTACAATGAGCAGTTCTTC
j_call: TRBJ2-6; clone_size: once; cdr3_length: 14; d_call: .; v_call: TRBV23-1; cdr3_aa: CASQVSPGANVLTF; cdr3_nt: TGCGCCAGTCAGGTTTCCCCTGGGGCCAACGTCCTGACTTTC
j_call: TRBJ2-1; clone_size: few; cdr3_length: 15; d_call: .; v_call: TRBV4-1; cdr3_aa: CASSQEGTRANEQFF; cdr3_nt: TGCGCCAGCAGCCAAGAGGGGACAAGGGCCAATGAGCAGTTCTTC
j_call: TRBJ1-5; clone_size: once; cdr3_length: 15; d_call: .; v_call: TRBV13; cdr3_aa: CASSLGGAGSQPQHF; cdr3_nt: TGTGCCAGCAGCTTAGGGGGGGCAGGGTCCCAGCCCCAGCATTTT
j_call: TRBJ2-7; clone_size: few; cdr3_length: 13; d_call: .; v_call: TRBV29-1; cdr3_aa: CSVEAMGAAEQYF; cdr3_nt: TGCAGCGTTGAGGCCATGGGAGCGGCCGAGCAGTACTTC
j_call: TRBJ1-1; clone_size: once; cdr3_length: 15; d_call: .; v_call: TRBV18; cdr3_aa: CASSPRDALGTEAFF; cdr3_nt: TGTGCCAGCTCACCCCGGGATGCCTTAGGCACTGAAGCTTTCTTT
j_call: TRBJ2-7; clone_size: .; cdr3_length: 16; d_call: TRBD1; v_call: TRBV6-5; cdr3_aa: CASSYSEQGAIYEQYF; cdr3_nt: TGTGCCAGCAGTTACTCGGAACAGGGGGCGATCTACGAGCAGTACTTC
j_call: TRBJ2-2; clone_size: few; cdr3_length: 15; d_call: .; v_call: TRBV5-4; cdr3_aa: CASSLGGSHTGELFF; cdr3_nt: TGTGCCAGCAGCTTGGGCGGGTCCCACACCGGGGAGCTGTTTTTT
j_call: TRBJ1-2; clone_size: few; cdr3_length: 13; d_call: TRBD1; v_call: TRBV7-3; cdr3_aa: CASSPGQTYGYTF; cdr3_nt: TGTGCCAGCAGCCCGGGACAGACCTATGGCTACACCTTC
j_call: TRBJ1-1; clone_size: many; cdr3_length: 14; d_call: .; v_call: TRBV30; cdr3_aa: CAWSPGQQSTEAFF; cdr3_nt: TGTGCCTGGAGCCCTGGCCAACAGTCCACTGAAGCTTTCTTT
j_call: TRBJ2-5; clone_size: .; cdr3_length: 16; d_call: TRBD2; v_call: TRBV5-1; cdr3_aa: CASSMAPSGGRETQYF; cdr3_nt: TGCGCCAGCAGCATGGCCCCTAGCGGGGGTCGAGAGACCCAGTACTTC
j_call: TRBJ1-3; clone_size: .; cdr3_length: 19; d_call: TRBD1; v_call: TRBV3-1/TRBV3-2; cdr3_aa: CASSQDRDRGRSTGNTIYF; cdr3_nt: TGTGCCAGCAGCCAAGACCGGGACAGGGGGCGTAGTACCGGAAACACCATATATTTT
j_call: TRBJ1-2; clone_size: .; cdr3_length: 13; d_call: .; v_call: TRBV11-2; cdr3_aa: CASSRREGGGYTF; cdr3_nt: TGTGCCAGCAGTCGCAGGGAGGGAGGAGGCTACACCTTC